A single sample gave rise to the 10 T cell receptor beta chains below, sequenced in a study of blood T cell repertoires in COVID-19. Clones were sequenced by immunoSEQ multiplex PCR, and TCRdb holds only the in-frame ones, with some missing. The sample lists more than 150,000 clones, about 80% seen once, with under 15% in the top ten. Sequenced material: PBMCs or T cells enriched from blood (not recorded which). All receptors derive from a man aged 60 to 75 who had been exposed to COVID-19.

This chain connects TRBV5-1 to TRBJ1-2; possibly TRBD1 for D (5 bases). In germline, CDR1 is SGHRS, CDR2 YFSETQ. Trimming removed 1 base at V and 0 bases at J, with 10 bases between. CDR3 length: 15 amino acids. The CDR3 here is CASSLYTGANYGYTF. The CDR3 coding sequence is TGCGCCAGCAGCTTGTATACAGGAGCTAACTATGGCTACACCTTC.

The chain has TRBV6-6 and TRBJ1-1, with TRBD1 identical over 7 bases. From germline, CDR1 is MNHNY and CDR2 SVGAGI (reference sequence). V shed 6 bases and J 3 bases; nucleotides not matched to a gene: 10. The CDR3 consists of 15 residues. This chain's CDR3 is CASRPHRGGDTEAFF. CDR3 nucleotide sequence: TGTGCCAGCAGGCCTCACAGGGGTGGAGACACTGAAGCTTTCTTT.

The CDR3 DNA reads as TGTGCCAGTAGTATAAACAGGGGAAATGAGCAGTTCTTC. This encodes CASSINRGNEQFF. The chain is built from TRBV19 and TRBJ2-1, with TRBD1 matching over 7 bases. This CDR3 contains 13 residues. CDR1 and CDR2 from the germline V gene are LNHDA and SQIVND (reference sequence). The V gene end was trimmed by 2 bases and the J gene end by 7 bases; junction bases not matched to a gene: 2.

About this clone itself: The same CDR3 arises from other DNA sequences in this sample as well. J is TRBJ1-6 and V is TRBV9; D is unclear. There are 14 residues in the CDR3. Per germline, CDR1 SGDLS and CDR2 YYNGEE. Trimming took 0 bases from V and 6 from J, leaving 7 bases between them. CDR3 nucleotide sequence: TGTGCCAGCAGCGTAGGCCAGATTAATTCACCCCTCCACTTT. This sequence encodes CASSVGQINSPLHF. Full variable domain (outside the CDR3, taken from reference TRBV9 and TRBJ1-6): DSGVTQTPKHLITATGQRVTLRCSPRSGDLSVYWYQQSLDQGLQFLIQYYNGEERAKGNILERFSAQQFPDLHSELNLSSLELGDSALYFCASSVGQINSPLHFGNGTRLTVT.

V and J are TRBV6-5 and TRBJ2-5; 9 bases are a match to TRBD1. Germline V gene sequence: CDR1 MNHEY, CDR2 SVGAGI. With 6 bases clipped from V and 4 bases from J, the junction kept 3 bases outside the gene matches. There are 13 residues in the CDR3. Here the CDR3 DNA reads TGTGCCAGCAGGACAGGGGGAGGAGAGACCCAGTACTTC. This gives the protein CASRTGGGETQYF.

The V call is TRBV9, the J call TRBJ2-5; 7 bases fit TRBD2. Germline V gene data show CDR1 as SGDLS and CDR2 as YYNGEE. V was clipped by 4 bases and J by 1 base; unmatched bases: 7. This CDR3 has 15 residues. The CDR3 loop is CASSTSATSQETQYF. The CDR3 DNA sequence: TGTGCCAGCAGCACTAGCGCAACGTCCCAAGAGACCCAGTACTTC. Full variable domain (outside the CDR3, taken from reference TRBV9 and TRBJ2-5): DSGVTQTPKHLITATGQRVTLRCSPRSGDLSVYWYQQSLDQGLQFLIQYYNGEERAKGNILERFSAQQFPDLHSELNLSSLELGDSALYFCASSTSATSQETQYFGPGTRLLVL.

The chain employs TRBV9 and TRBJ2-7; TRBD2 matches 11 bases. Per the germline V gene, CDR1 is SGDLS and CDR2 is YYNGEE. Germline trimming cut 0 bases from V and 10 bases from J; bases unmatched to any gene: 12. The CDR3 sequence is 16 residues long. The CDR3 nucleotides read TGTGCCAGCAGCGTAGGGGTCCGGGGTACTAGCGGGAGCCAGTACTTC. It specifies CASSVGVRGTSGSQYF.

The chain links TRBV3-1 (or the pseudogene TRBV3-2) to TRBJ1-3; D call uncertain. Looked up from germline, CDR1 is LGHDT and CDR2 is YNNKEL (reference sequence). V was shortened by 1 base and J by 1 base, with 14 bases between the two germline ends. The CDR3 loop spans 17 amino acids. For the CDR3, the DNA is TGTGCCAGCAGCCAAGTCCTACAGACGTGGTCTGGAAACACCATATATTTT. Residues: CASSQVLQTWSGNTIYF.

CDR3 coding DNA: TGTGCCAGCAGCCCCGGGACAGGGGTTTACGAGCAGTACTTC. Translated, it gives CASSPGTGVYEQYF. The chain employs TRBV9 and TRBJ2-7; 10 bases fit TRBD1. CDR3 length: 14 amino acids. Germline CDR1 reads SGDLS; CDR2 reads YYNGEE. The V gene end was trimmed by 4 bases and the J gene end by 4 bases; junction bases not matched to a gene: 5.

This chain links TRBV25-1 with TRBJ2-7; a possible D gene is TRBD2 (5 bases). V was cut by 8 bases and J by 5 bases, with 22 bases left in between. Germline V CDR1 and CDR2: MGHDK, SYGVNS. CDR3 size: 15 residues. This CDR3 reads CASRKPANDGNEQYF. CDR3 DNA: TGTGCCAGCCGGAAACCGGCTAACGACGGGAACGAGCAGTACTTC.